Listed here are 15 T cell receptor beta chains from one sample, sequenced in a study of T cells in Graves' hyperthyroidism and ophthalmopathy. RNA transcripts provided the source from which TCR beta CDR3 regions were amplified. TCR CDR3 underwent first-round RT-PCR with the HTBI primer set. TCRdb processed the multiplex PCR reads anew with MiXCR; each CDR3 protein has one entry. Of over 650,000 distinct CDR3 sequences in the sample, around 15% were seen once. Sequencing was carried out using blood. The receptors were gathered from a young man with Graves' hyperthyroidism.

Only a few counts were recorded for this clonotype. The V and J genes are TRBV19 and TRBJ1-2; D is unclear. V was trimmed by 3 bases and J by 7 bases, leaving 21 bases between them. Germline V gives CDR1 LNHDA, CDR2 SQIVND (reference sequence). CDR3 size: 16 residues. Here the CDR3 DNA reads TGTGCCAGTAGTATCTACGCCCCTACAAGCGGGAGTGGCTACACCTTC. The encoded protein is CASSIYAPTSGSGYTF. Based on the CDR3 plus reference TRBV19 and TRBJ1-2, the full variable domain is DGGITQSPKYLFRKEGQNVTLSCEQNLNHDAMYWYRQDPGQGLRLIYYSQIVNDFQKGDIAEGYSVSREKKESFPLTVTSAQKNPTAFYLCASSIYAPTSGSGYTFGSGTRLTVV.

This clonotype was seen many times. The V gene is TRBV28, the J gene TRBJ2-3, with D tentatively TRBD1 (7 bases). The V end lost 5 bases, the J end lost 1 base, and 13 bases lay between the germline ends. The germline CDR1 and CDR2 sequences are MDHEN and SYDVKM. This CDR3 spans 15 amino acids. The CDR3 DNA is TGTGCCAGCAGTCCGCAGGGGGGAGGCACAGATACGCAGTATTTT. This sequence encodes CASSPQGGGTDTQYF.

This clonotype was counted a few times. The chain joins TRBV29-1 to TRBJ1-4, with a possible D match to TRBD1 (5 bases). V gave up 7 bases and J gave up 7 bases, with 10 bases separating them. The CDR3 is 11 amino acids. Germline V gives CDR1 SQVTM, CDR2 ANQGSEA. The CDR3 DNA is TGCAGCGGGGGACTGCGTGAAAAACTGTTTTTT. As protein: CSGGLREKLFF.

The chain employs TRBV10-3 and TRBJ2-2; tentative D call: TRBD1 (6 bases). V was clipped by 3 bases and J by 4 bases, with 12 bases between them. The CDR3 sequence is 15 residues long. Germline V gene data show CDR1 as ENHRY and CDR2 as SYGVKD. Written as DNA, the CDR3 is TGTGCCATCAGTGATAGGGGGAAGGCCACCGGGGAGCTGTTTTTT. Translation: CAISDRGKATGELFF.

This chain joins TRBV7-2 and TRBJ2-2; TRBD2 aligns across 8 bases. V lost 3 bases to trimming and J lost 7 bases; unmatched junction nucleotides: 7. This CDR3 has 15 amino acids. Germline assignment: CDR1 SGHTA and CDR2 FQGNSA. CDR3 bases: TGTGCCAGCAGCTTGGGGGGACTAGTTAGCGGGGAGCTGTTTTTT. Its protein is CASSLGGLVSGELFF.

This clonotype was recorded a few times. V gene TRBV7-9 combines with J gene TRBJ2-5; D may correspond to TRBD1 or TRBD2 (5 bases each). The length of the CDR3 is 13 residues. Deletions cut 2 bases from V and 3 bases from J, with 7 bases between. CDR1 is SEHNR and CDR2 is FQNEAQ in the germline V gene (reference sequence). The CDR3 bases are TGTGCCAGCAGCTTAATGGGGGAAGAGACCCAGTACTTC. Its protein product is CASSLMGEETQYF.

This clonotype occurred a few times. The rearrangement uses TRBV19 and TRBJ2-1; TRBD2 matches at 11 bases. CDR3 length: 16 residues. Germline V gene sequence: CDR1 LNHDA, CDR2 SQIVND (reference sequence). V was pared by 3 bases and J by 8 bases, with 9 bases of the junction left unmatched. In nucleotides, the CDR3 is TGTGCCAGTAGTATGGAAACTAGCGGGAGTATAGATGAGCAGTTCTTC. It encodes CASSMETSGSIDEQFF.

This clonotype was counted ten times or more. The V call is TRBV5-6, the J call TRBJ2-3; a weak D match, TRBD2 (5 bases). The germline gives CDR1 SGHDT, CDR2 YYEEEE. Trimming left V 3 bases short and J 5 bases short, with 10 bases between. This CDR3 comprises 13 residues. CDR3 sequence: CASSWSEGDTQYF. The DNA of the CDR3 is TGTGCCAGCAGCTGGTCCGAGGGAGATACGCAGTATTTT.

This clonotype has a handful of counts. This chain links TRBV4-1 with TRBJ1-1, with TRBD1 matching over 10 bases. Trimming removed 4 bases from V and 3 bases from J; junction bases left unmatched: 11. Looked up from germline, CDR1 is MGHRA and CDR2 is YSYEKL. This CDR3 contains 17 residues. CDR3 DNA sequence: TGCGCCAGCAGCCCCCTCGAGACAGGGGGCTGGGACACTGAAGCTTTCTTT. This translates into CASSPLETGGWDTEAFF.

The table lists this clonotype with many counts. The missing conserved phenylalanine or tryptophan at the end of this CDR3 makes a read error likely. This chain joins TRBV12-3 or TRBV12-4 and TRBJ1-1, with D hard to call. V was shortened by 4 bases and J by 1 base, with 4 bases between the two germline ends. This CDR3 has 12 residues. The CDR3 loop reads CASSWGNTEAFL. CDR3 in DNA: TGTGCCAGCAGTTGGGGGAACACTGAAGCTTTCCTT.

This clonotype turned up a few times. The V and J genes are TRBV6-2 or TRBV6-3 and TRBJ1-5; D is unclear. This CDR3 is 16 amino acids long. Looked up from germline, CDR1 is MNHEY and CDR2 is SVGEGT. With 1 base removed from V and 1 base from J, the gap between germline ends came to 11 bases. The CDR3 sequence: CASSYWGEMSNQPQHF. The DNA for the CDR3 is TGTGCCAGCAGTTACTGGGGAGAGATGAGCAATCAGCCCCAGCATTTT.

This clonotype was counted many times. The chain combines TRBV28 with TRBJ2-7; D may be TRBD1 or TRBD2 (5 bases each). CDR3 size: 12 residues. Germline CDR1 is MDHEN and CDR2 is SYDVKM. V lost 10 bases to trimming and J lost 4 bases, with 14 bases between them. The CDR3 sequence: CATGTAPYEQYF. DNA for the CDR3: TGTGCCACCGGGACGGCCCCATACGAGCAGTACTTC. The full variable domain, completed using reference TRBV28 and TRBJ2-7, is DVKVTQSSRYLVKRTGEKVFLECVQDMDHENMFWYRQDPGLGLRLIYFSYDVKMKEKGDIPEGYSVSREKKERFSLILESASTNQTSMYLCATGTAPYEQYFGPGTRLTVT.

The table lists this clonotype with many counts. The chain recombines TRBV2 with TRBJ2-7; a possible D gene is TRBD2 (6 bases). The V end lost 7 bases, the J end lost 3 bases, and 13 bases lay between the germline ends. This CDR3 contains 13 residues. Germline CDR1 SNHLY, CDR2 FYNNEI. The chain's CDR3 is CASTWDSSYEQYF. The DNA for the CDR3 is TGTGCCAGCACCTGGGACTCGAGCTACGAGCAGTACTTC. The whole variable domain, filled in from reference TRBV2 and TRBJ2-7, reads EPEVTQTPSHQVTQMGQEVILRCVPISNHLYFYWYRQILGQKVEFLVSFYNNEISEKSEIFDDQFSVERPDGSNFTLKIRSTKLEDSAMYFCASTWDSSYEQYFGPGTRLTVT.

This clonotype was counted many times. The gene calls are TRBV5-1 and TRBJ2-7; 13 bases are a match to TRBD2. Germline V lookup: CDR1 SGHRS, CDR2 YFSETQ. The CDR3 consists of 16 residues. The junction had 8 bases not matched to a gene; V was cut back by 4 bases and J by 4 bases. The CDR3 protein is CASSPWTSGSLYEQYF. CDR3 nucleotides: TGCGCCAGCAGCCCGTGGACTAGCGGGAGTCTGTACGAGCAGTACTTC.

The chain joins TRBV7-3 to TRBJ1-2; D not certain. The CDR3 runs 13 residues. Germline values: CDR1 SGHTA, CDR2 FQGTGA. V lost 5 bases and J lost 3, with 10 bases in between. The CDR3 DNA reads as TGTGCCAGCAGCCCGGAACCTTACTATGGCTACACCTTC. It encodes CASSPEPYYGYTF.